This T cell receptor (beta chain) derives from a study of T-cell reconstitution after alpha-beta-depleted transplantation in children. The germline CDR1 and CDR2 sequences are MNHEY and SVGEGT. The CDR3 runs 14 residues. Trimming took off 6 bases at V and 1 base at J, with 10 bases between the two ends. Preparing the TCRbeta library involved the use of unique molecular identifiers. TCRdb itself ran the PCR reads through MiXCR, one entry per CDR3 protein. The data hold 330,000 or so distinct CDR3 sequences, with over 9% observed a single time. This clonotype was picked up many times. The clonotype comes from a boy under two years old with acute myeloid leukemia, due to receive a stem cell transplant. The chain is built from TRBV6-2 or TRBV6-3 and TRBJ1-3; a weak D match, TRBD1 (6 bases). This specimen was PBMCs, taken before TCRalphabeta/CD19-depleted stem cell transplant. As DNA, the CDR3 is TGTGCCAGCAGAGACGGGACATCTGGAAACACCATATATTTT. It yields the protein CASRDGTSGNTIYF.